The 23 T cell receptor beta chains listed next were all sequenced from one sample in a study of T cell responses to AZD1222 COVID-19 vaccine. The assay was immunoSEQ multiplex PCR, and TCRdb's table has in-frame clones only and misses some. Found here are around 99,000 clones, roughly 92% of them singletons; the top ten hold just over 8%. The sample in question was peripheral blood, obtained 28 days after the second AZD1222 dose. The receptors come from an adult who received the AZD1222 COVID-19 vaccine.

The CDR3 spells CASSPPGGLGYTF. CDR3 in DNA: TGTGCCAGCAGCCCTCCAGGGGGCCTTGGCTACACCTTC. V usage is TRBV5-6 and J usage is TRBJ1-2, with TRBD1 matching 8 bases. Germline V gene sequence: CDR1 SGHDT, CDR2 YYEEEE. V lost 4 bases and J lost 7; bases outside the gene matches: 6. The CDR3 spans 13 residues.

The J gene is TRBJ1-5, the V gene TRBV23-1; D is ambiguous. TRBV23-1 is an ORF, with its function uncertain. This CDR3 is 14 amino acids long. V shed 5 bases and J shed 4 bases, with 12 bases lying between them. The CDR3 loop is CASSTSPRNQPQHF. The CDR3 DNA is TGCGCCAGCAGTACTAGCCCCAGGAATCAGCCCCAGCATTTT.

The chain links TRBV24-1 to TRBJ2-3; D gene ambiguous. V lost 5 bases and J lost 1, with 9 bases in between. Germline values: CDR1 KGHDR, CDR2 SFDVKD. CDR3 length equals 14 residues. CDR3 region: CATSGPQGTDTQYF. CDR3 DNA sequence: TGTGCCACCAGTGGGCCCCAGGGCACAGATACGCAGTATTTT.

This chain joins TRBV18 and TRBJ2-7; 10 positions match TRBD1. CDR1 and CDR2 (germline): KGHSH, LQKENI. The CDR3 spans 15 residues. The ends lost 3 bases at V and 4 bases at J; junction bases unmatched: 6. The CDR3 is CASSPRQGAIYEQYF. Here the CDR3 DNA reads TGTGCCAGCTCACCTCGACAGGGGGCGATTTACGAGCAGTACTTC.

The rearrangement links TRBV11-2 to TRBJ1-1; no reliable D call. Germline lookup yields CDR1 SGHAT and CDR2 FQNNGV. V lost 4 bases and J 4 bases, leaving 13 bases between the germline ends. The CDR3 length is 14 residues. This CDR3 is CASSSKIVGTEAFF. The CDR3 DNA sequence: TGTGCCAGCAGCTCCAAAATTGTGGGCACTGAAGCTTTCTTT.

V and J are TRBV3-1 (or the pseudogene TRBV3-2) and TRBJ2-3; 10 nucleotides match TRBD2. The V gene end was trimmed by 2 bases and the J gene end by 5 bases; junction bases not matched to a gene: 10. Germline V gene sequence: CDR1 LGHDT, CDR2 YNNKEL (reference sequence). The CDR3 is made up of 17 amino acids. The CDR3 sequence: CASSQSDGLAVLDTQYF. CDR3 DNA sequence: TGTGCCAGCAGCCAATCGGACGGACTAGCGGTGCTAGATACGCAGTATTTT.

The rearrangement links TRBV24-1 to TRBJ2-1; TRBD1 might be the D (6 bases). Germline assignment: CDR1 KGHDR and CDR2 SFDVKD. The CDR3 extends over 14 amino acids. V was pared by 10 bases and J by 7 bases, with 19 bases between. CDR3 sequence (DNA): TGTGCCACACCCGAACAGGGTCTCGGTAATGAGCAGTTCTTC. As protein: CATPEQGLGNEQFF.

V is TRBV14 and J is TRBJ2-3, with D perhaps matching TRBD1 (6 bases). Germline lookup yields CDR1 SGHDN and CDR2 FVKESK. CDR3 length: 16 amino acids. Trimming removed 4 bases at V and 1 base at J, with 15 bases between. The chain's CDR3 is CASSRNRVIGTDTQYF. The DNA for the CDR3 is TGTGCCAGCAGCCGGAACAGGGTCATCGGCACAGATACGCAGTATTTT.

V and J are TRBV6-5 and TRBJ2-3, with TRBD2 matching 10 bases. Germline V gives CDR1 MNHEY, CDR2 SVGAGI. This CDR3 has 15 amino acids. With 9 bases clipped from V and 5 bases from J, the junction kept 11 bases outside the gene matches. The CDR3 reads CASRLAGGLGDTQYF. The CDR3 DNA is TGTGCCAGTCGACTAGCGGGTGGGCTGGGAGATACGCAGTATTTT.

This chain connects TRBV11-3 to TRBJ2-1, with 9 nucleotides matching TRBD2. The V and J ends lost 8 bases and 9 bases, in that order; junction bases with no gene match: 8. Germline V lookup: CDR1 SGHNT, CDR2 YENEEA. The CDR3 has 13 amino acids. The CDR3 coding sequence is TGTGCCAGCGGTTGGCGGGAGGGGAGTGAGCAGTTCTTC. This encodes CASGWREGSEQFF.

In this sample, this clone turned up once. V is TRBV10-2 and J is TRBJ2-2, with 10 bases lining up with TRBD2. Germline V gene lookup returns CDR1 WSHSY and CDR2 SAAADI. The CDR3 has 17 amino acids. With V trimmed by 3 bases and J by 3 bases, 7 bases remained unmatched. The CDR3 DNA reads TGCGCCAGCAGTGATCCGGCTAGCGGGAGATACACCGGGGAGCTGTTTTTT. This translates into CASSDPASGRYTGELFF.

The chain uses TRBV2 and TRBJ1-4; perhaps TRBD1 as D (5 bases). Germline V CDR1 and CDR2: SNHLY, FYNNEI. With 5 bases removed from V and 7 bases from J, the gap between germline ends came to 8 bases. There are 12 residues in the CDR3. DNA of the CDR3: TGTGCCAGCAGTCCAAGGGGTGAAAAACTGTTTTTT. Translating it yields CASSPRGEKLFF.

The CDR3 region is CATSDSGEGNQPQHF. In DNA form, the CDR3 reads TGTGCCACCAGTGATAGTGGTGAAGGCAATCAGCCCCAGCATTTT. The chain recombines TRBV24-1 with TRBJ1-5; D ambiguous. In germline, CDR1 is KGHDR, CDR2 SFDVKD. The CDR3 spans 15 residues. V lost 3 bases, J lost 2 bases, and 10 bases lay in between.

Written as DNA, the CDR3 is TGTGCCAGCAGCTTTGGGACAGGGGGCACAGATACGCAGTATTTT. Residues: CASSFGTGGTDTQYF. The V call is TRBV11-3, the J call TRBJ2-3; 10 bases are shared with TRBD1. The CDR3 runs to 15 residues. Per the germline V gene, CDR1 is SGHNT and CDR2 is YENEEA. V lost 3 bases and J lost 1; bases outside the gene matches: 1.

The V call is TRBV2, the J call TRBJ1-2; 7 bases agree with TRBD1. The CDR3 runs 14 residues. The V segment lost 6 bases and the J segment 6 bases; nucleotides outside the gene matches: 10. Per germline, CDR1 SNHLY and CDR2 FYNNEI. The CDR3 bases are TGTGCCAGCAGAATCGGGACAGCTGATAATGGCTACACCTTC. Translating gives CASRIGTADNGYTF.

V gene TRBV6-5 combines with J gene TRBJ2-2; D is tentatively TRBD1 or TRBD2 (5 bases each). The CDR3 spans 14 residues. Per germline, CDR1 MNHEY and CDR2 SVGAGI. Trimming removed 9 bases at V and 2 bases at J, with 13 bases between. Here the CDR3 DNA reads TGTGCCAGTCTCGCTGGGGGAAACACCGGGGAGCTGTTTTTT. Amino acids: CASLAGGNTGELFF.

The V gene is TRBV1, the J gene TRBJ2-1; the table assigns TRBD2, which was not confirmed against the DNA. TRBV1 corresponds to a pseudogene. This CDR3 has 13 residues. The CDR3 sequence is CTSSIRLSDEQFF. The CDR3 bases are TGCACCAGCAGTATCCGGTTGAGCGATGAGCAGTTCTTC.

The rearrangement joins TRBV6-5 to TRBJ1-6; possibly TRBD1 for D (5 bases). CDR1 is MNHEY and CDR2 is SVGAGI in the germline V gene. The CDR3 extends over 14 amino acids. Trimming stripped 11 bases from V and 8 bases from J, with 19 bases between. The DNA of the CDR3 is TGTGCCTCAGACAAGGCGGGGGGGGATTCACCCCTCCACTTT. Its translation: CASDKAGGDSPLHF.

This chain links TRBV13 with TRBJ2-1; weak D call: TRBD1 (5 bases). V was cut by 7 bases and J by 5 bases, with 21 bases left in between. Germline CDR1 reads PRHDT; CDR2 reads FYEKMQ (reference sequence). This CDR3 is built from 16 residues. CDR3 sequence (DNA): TGTGCCAGCACCCCCGGCAATAGGGGCGGCAACAATGAGCAGTTCTTC. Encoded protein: CASTPGNRGGNNEQFF.

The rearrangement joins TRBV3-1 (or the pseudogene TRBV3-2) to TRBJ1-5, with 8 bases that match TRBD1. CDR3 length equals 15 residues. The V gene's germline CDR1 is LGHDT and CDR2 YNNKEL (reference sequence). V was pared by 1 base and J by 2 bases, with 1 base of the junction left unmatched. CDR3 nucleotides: TGTGCCAGCAGCCAAGCGACAGGGGGCAATCAGCCCCAGCATTTT. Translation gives CASSQATGGNQPQHF.

CDR3 amino acids: CASSEQGPDSPLHF. DNA for the CDR3: TGCGCCAGCAGTGAACAGGGGCCGGATTCACCCCTCCACTTT. V usage is TRBV10-1 and J usage is TRBJ1-6; 7 bases are a match to TRBD1. The CDR3 totals 14 residues. Trimming at V came to 3 bases and at J to 8 bases, leaving 4 bases not matched to a gene. Germline assignment: CDR1 WNHNN and CDR2 SYGVQD (reference sequence).

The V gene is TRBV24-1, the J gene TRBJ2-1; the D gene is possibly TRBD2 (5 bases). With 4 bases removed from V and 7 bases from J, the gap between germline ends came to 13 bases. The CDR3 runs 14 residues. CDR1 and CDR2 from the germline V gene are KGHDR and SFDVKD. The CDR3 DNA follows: TGTGCCACCAGTGAATCGAGGGTTCGGAATGAGCAGTTCTTC. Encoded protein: CATSESRVRNEQFF.

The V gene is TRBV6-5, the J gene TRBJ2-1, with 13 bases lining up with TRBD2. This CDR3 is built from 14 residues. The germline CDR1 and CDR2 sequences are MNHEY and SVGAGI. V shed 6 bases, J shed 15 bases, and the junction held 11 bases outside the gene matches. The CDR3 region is CASRRPGLAGLVFF. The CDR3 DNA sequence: TGTGCCAGCAGACGTCCGGGACTAGCGGGATTGGTGTTCTTC.